The present T cell receptor (beta chain) was sequenced within a study of T-cell memory formation after mild COVID-19. One entry per CDR3 protein, called by TCRdb with MiXCR from the 5' RACE reads. The sample shows about 410,000 distinct CDR3 sequences, 20% to 30% of them seen only once. The CDR3 consists of 14 residues. Trimming pared 6 bases from V and 7 bases from J, leaving 16 bases between. CDR1 is MNHEY, CDR2 SVGAGI, per germline. The V and J genes are TRBV6-5 and TRBJ2-1; D could derive from TRBD1 or TRBD2 (5 bases each). Sample: PBMCs or a T cell subset sorted from them (not recorded which). The origin of this receptor is an adult woman who had mild COVID-19 (a few samples of this study predate the infection). Cell type and time point are not known. CDR3 in amino acids: CASSPHRGLNEQFF. The CDR3 nucleotides read TGTGCCAGCAGCCCCCACCGGGGCCTAAATGAGCAGTTCTTC.